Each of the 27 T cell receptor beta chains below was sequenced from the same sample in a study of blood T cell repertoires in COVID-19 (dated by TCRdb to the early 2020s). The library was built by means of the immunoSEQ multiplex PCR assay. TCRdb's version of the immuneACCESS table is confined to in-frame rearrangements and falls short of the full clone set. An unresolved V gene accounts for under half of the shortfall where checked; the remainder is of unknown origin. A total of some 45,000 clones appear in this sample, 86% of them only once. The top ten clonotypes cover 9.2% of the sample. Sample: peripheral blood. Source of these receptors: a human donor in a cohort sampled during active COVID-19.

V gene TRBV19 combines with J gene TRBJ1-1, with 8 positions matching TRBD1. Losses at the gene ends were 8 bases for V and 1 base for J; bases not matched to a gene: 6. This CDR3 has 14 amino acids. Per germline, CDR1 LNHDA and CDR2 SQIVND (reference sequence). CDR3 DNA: TGTGCCAGTTACAGACAGGGGTGGAACACTGAAGCTTTCTTT. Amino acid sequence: CASYRQGWNTEAFF.

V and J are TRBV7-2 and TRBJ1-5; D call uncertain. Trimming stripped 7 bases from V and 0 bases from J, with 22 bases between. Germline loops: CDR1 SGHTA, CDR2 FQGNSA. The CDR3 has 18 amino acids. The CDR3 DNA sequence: TGTGCCAGCACCCGTCCTGGGCAGGACGGGGATAGCAATCAGCCCCAGCATTTT. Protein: CASTRPGQDGDSNQPQHF.

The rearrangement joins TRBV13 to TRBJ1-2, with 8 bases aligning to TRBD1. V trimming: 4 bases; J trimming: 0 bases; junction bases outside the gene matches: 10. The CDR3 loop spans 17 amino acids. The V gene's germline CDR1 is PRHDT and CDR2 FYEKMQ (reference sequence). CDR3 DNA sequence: TGTGCCAGCAGCTCCCCGGGACAGGAGCTTTCTAACTATGGCTACACCTTC. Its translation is CASSSPGQELSNYGYTF.

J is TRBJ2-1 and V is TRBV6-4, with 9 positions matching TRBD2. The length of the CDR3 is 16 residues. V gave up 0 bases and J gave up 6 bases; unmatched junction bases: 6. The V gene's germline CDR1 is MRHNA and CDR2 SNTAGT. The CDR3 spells CASSDSGSGGFNEQFF. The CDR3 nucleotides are TGTGCCAGCAGTGACTCGGGTAGCGGGGGTTTCAATGAGCAGTTCTTC.

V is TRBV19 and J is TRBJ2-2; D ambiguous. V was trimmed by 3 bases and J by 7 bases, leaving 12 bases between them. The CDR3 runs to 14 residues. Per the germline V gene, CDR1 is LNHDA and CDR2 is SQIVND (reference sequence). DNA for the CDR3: TGTGCCAGTAGTATCCCTCCGCGCGGCGGGGAGCTGTTTTTT. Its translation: CASSIPPRGGELFF.

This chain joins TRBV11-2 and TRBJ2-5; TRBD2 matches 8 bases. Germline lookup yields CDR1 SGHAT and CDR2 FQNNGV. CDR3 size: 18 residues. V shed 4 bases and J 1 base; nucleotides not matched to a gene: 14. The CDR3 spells CASSWEGLGEVRQETQYF. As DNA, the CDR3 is TGTGCCAGCAGCTGGGAGGGACTAGGGGAAGTTCGCCAAGAGACCCAGTACTTC.

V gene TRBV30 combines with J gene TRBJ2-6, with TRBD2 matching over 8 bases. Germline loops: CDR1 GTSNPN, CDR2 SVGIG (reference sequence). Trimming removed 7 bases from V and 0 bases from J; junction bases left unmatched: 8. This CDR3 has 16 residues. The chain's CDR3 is CASPGGGISGANVLTF. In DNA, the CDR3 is TGTGCCTCCCCGGGGGGGGGTATCTCTGGGGCCAACGTCCTGACTTTC.

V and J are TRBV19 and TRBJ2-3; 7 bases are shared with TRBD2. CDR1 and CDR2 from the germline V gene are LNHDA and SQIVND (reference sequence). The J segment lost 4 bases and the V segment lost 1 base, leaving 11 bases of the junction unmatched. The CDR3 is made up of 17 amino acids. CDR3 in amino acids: CASSIGDAPRGADTQYF. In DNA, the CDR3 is TGTGCCAGTAGTATAGGGGACGCGCCACGGGGGGCAGATACGCAGTATTTT.

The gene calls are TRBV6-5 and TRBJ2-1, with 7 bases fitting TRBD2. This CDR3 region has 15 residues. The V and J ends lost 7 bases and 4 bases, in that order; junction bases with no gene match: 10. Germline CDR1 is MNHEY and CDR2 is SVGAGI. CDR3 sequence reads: CASKLAGVRYNEQFF. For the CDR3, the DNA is TGTGCCAGCAAATTGGCGGGGGTCAGGTACAATGAGCAGTTCTTC.

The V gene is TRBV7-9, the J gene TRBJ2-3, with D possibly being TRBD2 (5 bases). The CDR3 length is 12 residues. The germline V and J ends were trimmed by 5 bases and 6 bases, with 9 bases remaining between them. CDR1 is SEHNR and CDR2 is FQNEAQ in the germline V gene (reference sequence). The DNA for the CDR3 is TGTGCCAGCAGCCCCAGCGGCGATACGCAGTATTTT. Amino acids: CASSPSGDTQYF.

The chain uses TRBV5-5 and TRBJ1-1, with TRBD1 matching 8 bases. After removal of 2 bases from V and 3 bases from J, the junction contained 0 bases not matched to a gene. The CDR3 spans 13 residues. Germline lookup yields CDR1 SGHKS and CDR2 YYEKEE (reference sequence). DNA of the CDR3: TGTGCCAGCAGCTTACAGGGGGACACTGAAGCTTTCTTT. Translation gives CASSLQGDTEAFF.

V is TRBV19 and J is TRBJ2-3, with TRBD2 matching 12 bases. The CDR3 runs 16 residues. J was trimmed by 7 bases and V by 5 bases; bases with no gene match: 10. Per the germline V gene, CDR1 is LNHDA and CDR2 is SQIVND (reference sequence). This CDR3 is CASSYRASGGVYTQYF. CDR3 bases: TGTGCCAGTAGTTACCGGGCTAGCGGGGGGGTATATACGCAGTATTTT.

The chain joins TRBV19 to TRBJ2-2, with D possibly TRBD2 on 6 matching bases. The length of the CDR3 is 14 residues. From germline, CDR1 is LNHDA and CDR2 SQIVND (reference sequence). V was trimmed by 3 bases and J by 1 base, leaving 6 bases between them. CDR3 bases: TGTGCCAGTAGTATGGGGGGGAACACCGGGGAGCTGTTTTTT. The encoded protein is CASSMGGNTGELFF.

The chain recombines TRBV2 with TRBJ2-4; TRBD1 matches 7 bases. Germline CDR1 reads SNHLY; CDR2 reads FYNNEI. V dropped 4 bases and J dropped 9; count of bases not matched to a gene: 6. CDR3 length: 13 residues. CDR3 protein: CASSVDRDGIQYF. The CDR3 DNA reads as TGTGCCAGCAGTGTAGACAGGGACGGCATTCAGTACTTC.

This CDR3 reads CASRRLEDFGYTF. The DNA of the CDR3 is TGTGCCAGCAGACGATTAGAAGATTTTGGCTACACCTTC. This sequence joins TRBV12-3 or TRBV12-4 and TRBJ1-2; D call uncertain. V lost 6 bases, J lost 7 bases, and 15 bases lay in between. The CDR3 covers 13 residues.

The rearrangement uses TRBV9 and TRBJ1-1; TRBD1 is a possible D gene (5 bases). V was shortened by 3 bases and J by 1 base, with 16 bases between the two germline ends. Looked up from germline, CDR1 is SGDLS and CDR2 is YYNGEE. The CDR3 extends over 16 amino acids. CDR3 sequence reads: CASSAPWGGGNTEAFF. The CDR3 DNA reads TGTGCCAGCAGCGCCCCCTGGGGGGGAGGGAACACTGAAGCTTTCTTT.

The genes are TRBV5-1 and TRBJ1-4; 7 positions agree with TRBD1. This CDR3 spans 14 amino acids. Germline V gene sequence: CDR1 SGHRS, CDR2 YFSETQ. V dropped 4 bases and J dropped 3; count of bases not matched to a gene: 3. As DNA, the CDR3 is TGCGCCAGCAGCACCGGACAGGCTAATGAAAAACTGTTTTTT. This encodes CASSTGQANEKLFF.

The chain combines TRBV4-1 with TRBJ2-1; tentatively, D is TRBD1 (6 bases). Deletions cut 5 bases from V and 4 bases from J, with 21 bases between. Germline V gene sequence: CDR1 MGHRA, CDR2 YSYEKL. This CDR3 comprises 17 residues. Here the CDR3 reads CASSSYGQPRLYNEQFF. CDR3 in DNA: TGCGCCAGCAGCTCATATGGACAGCCTCGTCTATACAATGAGCAGTTCTTC.

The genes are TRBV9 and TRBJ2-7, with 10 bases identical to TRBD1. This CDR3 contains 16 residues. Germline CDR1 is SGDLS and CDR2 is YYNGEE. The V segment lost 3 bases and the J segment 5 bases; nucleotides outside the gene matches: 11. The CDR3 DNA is TGTGCCAGCAGCGCCGGGACAGGGGCAGTTAACCACGAGCAGTACTTC. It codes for CASSAGTGAVNHEQYF.

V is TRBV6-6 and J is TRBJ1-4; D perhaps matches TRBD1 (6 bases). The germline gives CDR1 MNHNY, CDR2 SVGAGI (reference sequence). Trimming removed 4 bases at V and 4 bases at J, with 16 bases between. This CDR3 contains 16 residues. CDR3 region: CASSSRRGQSNEKLFF. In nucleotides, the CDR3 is TGTGCCAGCAGTTCCCGAAGAGGACAGAGTAATGAAAAACTGTTTTTT.

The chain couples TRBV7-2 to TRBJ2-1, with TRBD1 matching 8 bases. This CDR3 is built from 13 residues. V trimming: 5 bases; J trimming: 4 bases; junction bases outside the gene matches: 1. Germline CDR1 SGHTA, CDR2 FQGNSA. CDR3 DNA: TGTGCCAGCAGCCGGACAGGGTACAATGAGCAGTTCTTC. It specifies CASSRTGYNEQFF. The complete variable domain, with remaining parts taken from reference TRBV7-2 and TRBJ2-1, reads GAGVSQSPSNKVTEKGKDVELRCDPISGHTALYWYRQSLGQGLEFLIYFQGNSAPDKSGLPSDRFSAERTGGSVSTLTIQRTQQEDSAVYLCASSRTGYNEQFFGPGTRLTVL.

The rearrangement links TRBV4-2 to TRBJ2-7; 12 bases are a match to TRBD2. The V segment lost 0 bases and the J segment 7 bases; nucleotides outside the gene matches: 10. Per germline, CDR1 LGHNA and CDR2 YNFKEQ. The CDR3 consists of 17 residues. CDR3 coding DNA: TGTGCCAGCAGCCAAGATGGGCTAGCGGGGGGGCTAAGGGAGCAGTACTTC. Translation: CASSQDGLAGGLREQYF.

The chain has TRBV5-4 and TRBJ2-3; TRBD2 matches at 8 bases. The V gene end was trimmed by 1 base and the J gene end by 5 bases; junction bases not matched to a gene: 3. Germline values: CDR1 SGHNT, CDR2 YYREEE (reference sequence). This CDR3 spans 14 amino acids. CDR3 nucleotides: TGTGCCAGCAGCTTGAGCGGGGGCGGAGATACGCAGTATTTT. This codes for CASSLSGGGDTQYF.

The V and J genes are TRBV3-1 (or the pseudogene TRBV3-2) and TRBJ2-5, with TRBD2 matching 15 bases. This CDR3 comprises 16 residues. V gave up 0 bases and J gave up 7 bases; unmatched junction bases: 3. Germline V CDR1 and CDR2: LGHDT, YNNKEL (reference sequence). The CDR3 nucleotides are TGTGCCAGCAGCCAAGAGAGGGGACTAGCGGGAGGGACCCAGTACTTC. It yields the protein CASSQERGLAGGTQYF.

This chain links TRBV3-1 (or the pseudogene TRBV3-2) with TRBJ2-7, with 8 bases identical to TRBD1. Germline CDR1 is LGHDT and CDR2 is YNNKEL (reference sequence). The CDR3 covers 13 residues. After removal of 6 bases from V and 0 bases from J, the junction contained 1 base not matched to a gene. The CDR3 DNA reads TGTGCCAGCAGTGGGACAGGCTCCTACGAGCAGTACTTC. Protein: CASSGTGSYEQYF.

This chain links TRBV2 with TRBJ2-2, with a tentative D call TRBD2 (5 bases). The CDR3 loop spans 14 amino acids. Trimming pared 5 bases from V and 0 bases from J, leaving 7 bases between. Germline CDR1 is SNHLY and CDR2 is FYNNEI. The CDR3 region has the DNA TGTGCCAGCAGTTTCGGGGCGAACACCGGGGAGCTGTTTTTT. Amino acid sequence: CASSFGANTGELFF.

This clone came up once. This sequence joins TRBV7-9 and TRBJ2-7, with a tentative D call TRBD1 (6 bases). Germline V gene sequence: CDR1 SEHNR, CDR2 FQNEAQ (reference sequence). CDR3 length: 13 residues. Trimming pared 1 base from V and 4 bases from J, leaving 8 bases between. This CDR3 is CASSLVRGYEQYF. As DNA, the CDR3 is TGTGCCAGCAGCTTAGTCAGGGGTTACGAGCAGTACTTC. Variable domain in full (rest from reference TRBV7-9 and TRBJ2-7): DTGVSQNPRHKITKRGQNVTFRCDPISEHNRLYWYRQTLGQGPEFLTYFQNEAQLEKSRLLSDRFSAERPKGSFSTLEIQRTEQGDSAMYLCASSLVRGYEQYFGPGTRLTVT.